This TCR beta chain was captured by sequencing in a study of CD8 T cells in ankylosing spondylitis. The V end was cut by 3 bases, the J end by 5 bases, with 19 bases between. The CDR3 is made up of 16 amino acids. Germline CDR1 and CDR2: SGHVS and FQNEAQ. A single record per CDR3 protein comes from TCRdb applying MiXCR to the 5' RACE reads. The sample lists about 340,000 distinct CDR3 sequences, more than 20% occurring once. The source material was blood, either unsorted or a sorted T cell fraction (not recorded which). J is TRBJ2-5 and V is TRBV7-8; TRBD1 is a possible D gene (5 bases). The clonotype comes from a male donor with ankylosing spondylitis or in good health (not recorded which). The CDR3, as DNA: TGTGCCAGCAGCTTTGGAGACTCCGAATGGGGCGAGACCCAGTACTTC. Translating gives CASSFGDSEWGETQYF.